Shown below are 10 T cell receptor beta chains from a single sample sequenced in a study of OX40 agonist ivuxolimab in advanced cancers. TCRdb keeps only in-frame clones here, not all; method: immunoSEQ multiplex PCR. The table shows tens of thousands of clones, with 75% to 90% occurring only once. The material was CD4+ or CD8+ T cells sorted from blood, obtained in a trial of the OX40 agonist ivuxolimab. Receptors were obtained from an adult with an advanced solid tumor such as melanoma, head and neck, liver or kidney cancer.

Notes on this clone: At one of its ends the junction is not consistent with the germline gene, which may arise from a read error. The CDR3 DNA reads as TGTGCCAGCAGCCAAGGGGTAGGGGCTTTGGTCTTC. It specifies CASSQGVGALVF. The V call is TRBV14, the J call TRBJ2-1; perhaps TRBD1 as D (5 bases). Germline assignment: CDR1 SGHDN and CDR2 FVKESK. The CDR3 has 12 residues. The entire variable domain, with the rest obtained from reference TRBV14 and TRBJ2-1, is as follows: EAGVTQFPSHSVIEKGQTVTLRCDPISGHDNLYWYRRVMGKEIKFLLHFVKESKQDESGMPNNRFLAERTGGTYSTLKVQPAELEDSGVYFCASSQGVGALVFGPGTRLTVL.

This clone came up once. The chain is built from TRBV6-1 and TRBJ2-7, with TRBD2 identical over 10 bases. This CDR3 spans 15 amino acids. V lost 4 bases to trimming and J lost 3 bases; unmatched junction nucleotides: 6. Germline values: CDR1 MNHNS, CDR2 SASEGT. CDR3 DNA: TGTGCCAGCAGTGTTCAACTAGCGGGGAACTACGAGCAGTACTTC. It is translated as CASSVQLAGNYEQYF.

This rearrangement joins TRBV18 to TRBJ2-1; 8 bases are shared with TRBD2. The trim removed 3 bases at V and 6 bases at J, leaving 1 base unmatched. Germline V gene lookup returns CDR1 KGHSH and CDR2 LQKENI. The CDR3 sequence is 13 residues long. CDR3 in amino acids: CASSPGLGNEQFF. The CDR3 nucleotides read TGTGCCAGCTCACCGGGACTAGGCAATGAGCAGTTCTTC. The full variable domain, rest sourced from reference TRBV18 and TRBJ2-1, is NAGVMQNPRHLVRRRGQEARLRCSPMKGHSHVYWYRQLPEEGLKFMVYLQKENIIDESGMPKERFSAEFPKEGPSILRIQQVVRGDSAAYFCASSPGLGNEQFFGPGTRLTVL.

V usage is TRBV19 and J usage is TRBJ2-7; the D call may be TRBD1 or TRBD2 (5 bases each). V shed 4 bases and J shed 0 bases, with 13 bases lying between them. The germline CDR1 and CDR2 sequences are LNHDA and SQIVND (reference sequence). The CDR3 is made up of 15 amino acids. The CDR3 loop is CASSTRDGSSYEQYF. CDR3 coding DNA: TGTGCCAGTAGTACCCGGGACGGAAGCTCCTACGAGCAGTACTTC.

A single count supports this clone. The V call is TRBV5-1, the J call TRBJ2-7, with 12 bases that match TRBD2. Germline CDR1 SGHRS, CDR2 YFSETQ. The CDR3 contains 16 residues. V was clipped by 0 bases and J by 2 bases; unmatched bases: 3. The CDR3 sequence is CASSLVASGRAYEQYF. The CDR3 DNA follows: TGCGCCAGCAGCTTGGTTGCTAGCGGGAGGGCCTACGAGCAGTACTTC.

The chain joins TRBV4-2 to TRBJ1-2; D perhaps matches TRBD1 (6 bases). The CDR3 runs 14 residues. Germline lookup yields CDR1 LGHNA and CDR2 YNFKEQ. Trimming pared 4 bases from V and 2 bases from J, leaving 11 bases between. DNA for the CDR3: TGTGCCAGCAGCCCCCGACAGGCGAACTATGGCTACACCTTC. It codes for CASSPRQANYGYTF.

This clone has at least ten counts. The CDR3 loop reads CASSEVSGSPETQYF. CDR3 DNA sequence: TGTGCCAGCAGTGAAGTTAGCGGGAGCCCGGAGACCCAGTACTTC. This chain connects TRBV25-1 to TRBJ2-5; 9 bases match TRBD2. CDR3 size: 15 residues. V shed 2 bases, J shed 5 bases, and the junction held 6 bases outside the gene matches. The germline V gene has CDR1 MGHDK and CDR2 SYGVNS.

The rearrangement uses TRBV4-1 and TRBJ1-1, with a tentative D call TRBD1 (5 bases). Trimming took off 3 bases at V and 7 bases at J, with 18 bases between the two ends. The germline V gene encodes CDR1 MGHRA and CDR2 YSYEKL. The CDR3 runs to 15 residues. CDR3 amino acids: CASSHPTGAPGEAFF. The CDR3 DNA sequence: TGCGCCAGCAGCCACCCTACCGGGGCCCCGGGTGAAGCTTTCTTT.

As to this clone: At one end, the junction sequence differs from germline, possibly due to a read error. The chain combines TRBV7-2 with TRBJ2-1; TRBD2 matches at 10 bases. Germline CDR1 is SGHTA and CDR2 is FQGNSA. The CDR3 totals 16 residues. CDR3 in DNA: TGTGCCAGCAGATTAGGTGCTAGCGGGGGATACAATGAGCAGTTCTTC. It specifies CASRLGASGGYNEQFF.

The chain has TRBV5-1 and TRBJ2-2; 7 bases map to TRBD1. V was pared by 4 bases and J by 4 bases, with 10 bases of the junction left unmatched. In germline, CDR1 is SGHRS, CDR2 YFSETQ. The CDR3 has 16 amino acids. CDR3 sequence: CASSITSTGRTGELFF. CDR3 bases: TGCGCCAGCAGCATAACGTCGACAGGGCGCACCGGGGAGCTGTTTTTT.